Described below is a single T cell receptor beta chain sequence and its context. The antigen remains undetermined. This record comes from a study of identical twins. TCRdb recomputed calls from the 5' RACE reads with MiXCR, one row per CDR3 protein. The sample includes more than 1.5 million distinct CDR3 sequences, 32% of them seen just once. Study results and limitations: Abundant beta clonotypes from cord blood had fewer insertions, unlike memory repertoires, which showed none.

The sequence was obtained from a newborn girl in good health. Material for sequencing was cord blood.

For the CDR3, the DNA is TGTGCCAGCAACCCCAGACAGGGGAGATCGGGAAATCAGCCCCAGCATTTT. Encoded protein: CASNPRQGRSGNQPQHF. This chain connects TRBV6-2 or TRBV6-3 to TRBJ1-5; 8 positions match TRBD1. J was trimmed by 4 bases and V by 7 bases; bases with no gene match: 15. Germline CDR1 reads MNHEY; CDR2 reads SVGEGT. The length of the CDR3 is 17 residues.